The entry that follows covers one TCR beta chain sequence. Adults between roughly 18 and 90 years of age took part from 24 US areas. This sample is drawn from a study of blood T cell repertoires in COVID-19. For the study at large: The analysed material was cDNA or gDNA that came from T cells, B-cell-depleted T cells, or PBMCs.

In the study's own analysis: Amplification from reference gene primers served as the basis for estimated nucleated cell counts. Assay used: immunoSEQ multiplex PCR; TCRdb lists only in-frame clones, some missing. V, J and clone size derive from that table, while D and trimming were established from the DNA sequence. Of some 500,000 clones detected, around nine tenths appear once; the ten largest clones hold 1.5% to 2%. V shed 4 bases, J shed 4 bases, and the junction held 12 bases outside the gene matches. From germline, CDR1 is MNHNS and CDR2 SASEGT. The CDR3 is 17 residues long. This rearrangement joins TRBV6-1 to TRBJ2-1; 8 nucleotides match TRBD2. The sequencing input was PBMCs or T cells enriched from blood (not recorded which). The sequence was obtained from a woman aged 40 to 50 who had recovered from COVID-19. DNA for the CDR3: TGTGCCAGCAGTGCCAGGACGGGGGGGACCCCTTACAATGAGCAGTTCTTC. Protein product: CASSARTGGTPYNEQFF.